The sequence of this T cell receptor (beta chain) was determined in a study of T cell responses to AZD1222 COVID-19 vaccine. Study-level results: Samples come after the peak T cell response, not at day 14.

To note about this clone: As yet, its antigen is unknown.

The germline gives CDR1 SQVTM, CDR2 ANQGSEA. The V gene lost 5 bases and the J gene lost 6 bases, with 17 bases spanning the gap. This CDR3 region has 13 residues. This table comes from immunoSEQ multiplex PCR, and its TCRdb copy is limited to in-frame clones, with some not included. In the table there are 90,000 to 110,000 clones, 89% of which are singletons. This chain connects TRBV29-1 to TRBJ2-7; D unclear. The TCR sequence derives from an adult who received the AZD1222 COVID-19 vaccine. Specimen: peripheral blood, collected 28 days after the second AZD1222 dose. CDR3 protein: CSVTTGPTGEQYF. The CDR3 DNA reads TGCAGCGTTACCACCGGGCCTACGGGCGAGCAGTACTTC.